The following is a TCR beta chain sequence with its context. TCRdb re-called the 5' RACE reads and gives one entry per CDR3 protein, without DNA. This sample's table reports some 460,000 distinct CDR3 sequences. CDR3 length: 16 amino acids. The germline V gene has CDR1 WSHSY and CDR2 SAAADI. The sample originates from a study of T cells expressing NK-cell markers. Overall study context: Source material for TCR beta repertoires consisted of sorted CD3+CD56+NKG2C+, CD3+CD56+NKG2C- and CD3+CD56-NKG2C+ T cells.

The TCR originated in a woman in her forties or fifties in good health. What was sequenced was blood T cells: a sorted CD56 or NKG2C T cell subset, CD4+ or CD8+ T cells, or bulk PBMC T cells (not recorded which). The chain uses TRBV10-2 and TRBJ2-6; TCRdb names TRBD1, which stays unverified in the absence of DNA. The CDR3 loop reads CASSRQGGSGANVLTF.